Detailed here is one T cell receptor beta chain. The data belong to a study of shared clonotypes between healthy human individuals. Sequencing used immunoSEQ multiplex PCR; TCRdb keeps in-frame clones, though not all of them. The sample holds roughly 500,000 clones, about 96% seen once. What was sequenced was naive CD4+ T cells sorted from blood. Regarding subset: CD45RA+ positively selected. This receptor was taken from a woman in her twenties or thirties in good health.

The CDR3 is CASRFLAHSSYNEQFF. DNA for the CDR3: TGTGCCAGCAGGTTCCTAGCGCACAGCTCCTACAATGAGCAGTTCTTC. The genes are TRBV5-4 and TRBJ2-1, with D perhaps matching TRBD2 (6 bases). V gave up 5 bases and J gave up 0 bases, with 15 bases separating them. The CDR3 is 16 residues long. Germline V gives CDR1 SGHNT, CDR2 YYREEE (reference sequence).